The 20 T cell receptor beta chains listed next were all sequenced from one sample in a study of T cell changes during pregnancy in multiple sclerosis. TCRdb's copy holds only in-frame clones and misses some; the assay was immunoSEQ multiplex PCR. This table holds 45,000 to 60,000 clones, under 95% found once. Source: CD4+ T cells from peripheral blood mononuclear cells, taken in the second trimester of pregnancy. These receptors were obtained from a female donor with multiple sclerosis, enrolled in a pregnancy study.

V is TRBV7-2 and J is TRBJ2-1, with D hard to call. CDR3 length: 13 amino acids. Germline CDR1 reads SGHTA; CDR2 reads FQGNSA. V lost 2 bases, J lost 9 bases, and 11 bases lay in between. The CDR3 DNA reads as TGTGCCAGCAGCTTATTTGCGCGCTCTGAGCAGTTCTTC. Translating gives CASSLFARSEQFF.

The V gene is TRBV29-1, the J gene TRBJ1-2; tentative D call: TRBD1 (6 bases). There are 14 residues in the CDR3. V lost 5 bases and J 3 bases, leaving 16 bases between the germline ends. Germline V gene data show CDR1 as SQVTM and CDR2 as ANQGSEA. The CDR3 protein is CSVNPTGIDYGYTF. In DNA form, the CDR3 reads TGCAGCGTTAACCCTACAGGGATTGACTATGGCTACACCTTC.

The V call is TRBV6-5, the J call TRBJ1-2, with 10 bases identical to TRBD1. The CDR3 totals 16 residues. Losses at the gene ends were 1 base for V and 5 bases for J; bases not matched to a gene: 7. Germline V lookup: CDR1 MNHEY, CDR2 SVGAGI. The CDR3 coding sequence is TGTGCCAGCAGTTACTTTGACAGGGGGCGCCGATATGGCTACACCTTC. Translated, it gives CASSYFDRGRRYGYTF.

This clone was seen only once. The CDR3 DNA reads TGTGCCAGCAGCCGCGGAGGGGCCAGCAATCAGCCCCAGCATTTT. This encodes CASSRGGASNQPQHF. J is TRBJ1-5 and V is TRBV6-6; maybe TRBD1 (5 bases). Trimming took off 6 bases at V and 1 base at J, with 13 bases between the two ends. The CDR3 loop spans 15 amino acids. CDR1 and CDR2 (germline): MNHNY, SVGAGI (reference sequence).

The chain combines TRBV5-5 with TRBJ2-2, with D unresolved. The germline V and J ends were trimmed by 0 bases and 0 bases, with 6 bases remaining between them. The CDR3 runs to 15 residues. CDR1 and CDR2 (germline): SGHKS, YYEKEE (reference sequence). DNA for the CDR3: TGTGCCAGCAGCTTGGCGCAGACGAACACCGGGGAGCTGTTTTTT. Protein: CASSLAQTNTGELFF.

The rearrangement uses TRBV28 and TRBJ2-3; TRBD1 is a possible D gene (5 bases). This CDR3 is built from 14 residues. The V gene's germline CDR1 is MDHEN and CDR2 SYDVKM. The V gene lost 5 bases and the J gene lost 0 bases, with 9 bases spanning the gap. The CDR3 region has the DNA TGTGCCAGCAGTACAGACAGAAGCACAGATACGCAGTATTTT. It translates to CASSTDRSTDTQYF.

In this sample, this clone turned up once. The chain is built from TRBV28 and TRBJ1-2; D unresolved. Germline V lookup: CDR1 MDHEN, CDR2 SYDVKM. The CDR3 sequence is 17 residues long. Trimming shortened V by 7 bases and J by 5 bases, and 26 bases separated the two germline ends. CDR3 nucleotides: TGTGCCAGCACCCCCGCGGGCCTTTTATCCGCAGGATATGGCTACACCTTC. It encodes CASTPAGLLSAGYGYTF.

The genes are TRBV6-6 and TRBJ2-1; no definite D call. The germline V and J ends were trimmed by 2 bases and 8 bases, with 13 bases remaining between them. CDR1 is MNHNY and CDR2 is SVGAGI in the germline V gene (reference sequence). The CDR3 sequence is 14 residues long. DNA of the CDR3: TGTGCCAGCAGTTACCCGCCCGACAATTATGAGCAGTTCTTC. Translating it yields CASSYPPDNYEQFF.

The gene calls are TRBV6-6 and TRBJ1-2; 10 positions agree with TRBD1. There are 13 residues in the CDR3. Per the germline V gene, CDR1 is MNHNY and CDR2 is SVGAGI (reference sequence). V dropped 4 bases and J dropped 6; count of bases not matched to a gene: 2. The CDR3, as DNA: TGTGCCAGCAGTTCTGGACAGGGGGATGGCTACACCTTC. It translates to CASSSGQGDGYTF.

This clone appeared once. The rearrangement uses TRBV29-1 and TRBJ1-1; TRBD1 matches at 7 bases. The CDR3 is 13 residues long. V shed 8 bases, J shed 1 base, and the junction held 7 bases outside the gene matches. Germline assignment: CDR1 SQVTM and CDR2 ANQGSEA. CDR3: CSHTGTENTEAFF. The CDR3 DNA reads TGCAGCCATACCGGGACAGAGAACACTGAAGCTTTCTTT.

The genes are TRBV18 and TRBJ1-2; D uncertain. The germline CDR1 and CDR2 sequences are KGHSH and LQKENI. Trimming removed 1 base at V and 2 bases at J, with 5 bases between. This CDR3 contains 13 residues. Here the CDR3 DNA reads TGTGCCAGCTCACCACAGGAGAACTATGGCTACACCTTC. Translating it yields CASSPQENYGYTF.

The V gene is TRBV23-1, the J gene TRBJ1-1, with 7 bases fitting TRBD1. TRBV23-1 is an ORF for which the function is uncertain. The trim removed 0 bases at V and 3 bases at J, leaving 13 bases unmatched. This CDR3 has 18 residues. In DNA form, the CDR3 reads TGCGCCAGCAGTCAATCTGGAAGACAGGGTGCTCTGGACACTGAAGCTTTCTTT. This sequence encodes CASSQSGRQGALDTEAFF.

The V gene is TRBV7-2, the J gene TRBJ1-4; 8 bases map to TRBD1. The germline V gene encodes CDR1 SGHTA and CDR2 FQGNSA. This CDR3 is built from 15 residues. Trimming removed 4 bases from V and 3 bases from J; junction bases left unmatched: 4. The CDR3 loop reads CASSSDRGSNEKLFF. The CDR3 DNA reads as TGTGCCAGCAGCTCCGACAGGGGATCTAATGAAAAACTGTTTTTT.

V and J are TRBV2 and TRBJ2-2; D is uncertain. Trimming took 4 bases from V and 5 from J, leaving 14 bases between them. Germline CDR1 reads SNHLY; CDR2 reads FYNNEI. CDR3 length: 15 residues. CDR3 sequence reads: CASSGLRSRTGELFF. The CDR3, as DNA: TGTGCCAGCAGTGGGTTGAGGAGTCGGACCGGGGAGCTGTTTTTT.

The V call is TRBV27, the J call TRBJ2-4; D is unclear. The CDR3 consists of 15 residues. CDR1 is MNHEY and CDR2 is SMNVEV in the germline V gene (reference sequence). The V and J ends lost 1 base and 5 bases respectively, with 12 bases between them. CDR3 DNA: TGTGCCAGCAGTTTATATTCTGGGCCCGAAAACATTCAGTACTTC. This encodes CASSLYSGPENIQYF.

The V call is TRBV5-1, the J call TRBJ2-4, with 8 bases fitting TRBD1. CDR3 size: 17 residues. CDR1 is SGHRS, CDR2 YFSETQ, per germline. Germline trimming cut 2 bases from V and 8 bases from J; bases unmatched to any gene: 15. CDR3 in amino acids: CASSFLKGTGRRDIQYF. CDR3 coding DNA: TGCGCCAGCAGCTTCCTCAAAGGGACAGGCCGGCGGGACATTCAGTACTTC.

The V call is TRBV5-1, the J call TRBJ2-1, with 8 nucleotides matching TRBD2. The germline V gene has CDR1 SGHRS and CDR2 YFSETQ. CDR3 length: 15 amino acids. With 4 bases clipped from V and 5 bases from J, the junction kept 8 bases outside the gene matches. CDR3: CASSLSGGLNNEQFF. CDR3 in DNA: TGCGCCAGCAGCCTGTCGGGGGGGCTGAACAATGAGCAGTTCTTC.

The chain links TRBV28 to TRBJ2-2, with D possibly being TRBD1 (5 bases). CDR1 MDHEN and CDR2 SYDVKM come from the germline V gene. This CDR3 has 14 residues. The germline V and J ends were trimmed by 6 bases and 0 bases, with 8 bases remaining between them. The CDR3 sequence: CASRGQPNTGELFF. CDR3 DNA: TGTGCCAGCAGGGGGCAGCCGAACACCGGGGAGCTGTTTTTT.

CDR3 loop: CASSSGTSGTDTQYF. The CDR3 DNA is TGTGCCAGCAGCTCCGGGACTAGCGGCACAGATACGCAGTATTTT. This chain joins TRBV7-3 and TRBJ2-3, with TRBD2 matching 10 bases. Per germline, CDR1 SGHTA and CDR2 FQGTGA. The V segment lost 4 bases and the J segment 1 base; nucleotides outside the gene matches: 2. CDR3 size: 15 residues.

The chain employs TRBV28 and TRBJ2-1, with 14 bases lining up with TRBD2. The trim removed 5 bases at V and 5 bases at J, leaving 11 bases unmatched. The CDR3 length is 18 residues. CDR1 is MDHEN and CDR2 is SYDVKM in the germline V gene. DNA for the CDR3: TGTGCCAGCAGTCCAACACCGGGACTAGCGGGAGTGAACAATGAGCAGTTCTTC. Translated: CASSPTPGLAGVNNEQFF.